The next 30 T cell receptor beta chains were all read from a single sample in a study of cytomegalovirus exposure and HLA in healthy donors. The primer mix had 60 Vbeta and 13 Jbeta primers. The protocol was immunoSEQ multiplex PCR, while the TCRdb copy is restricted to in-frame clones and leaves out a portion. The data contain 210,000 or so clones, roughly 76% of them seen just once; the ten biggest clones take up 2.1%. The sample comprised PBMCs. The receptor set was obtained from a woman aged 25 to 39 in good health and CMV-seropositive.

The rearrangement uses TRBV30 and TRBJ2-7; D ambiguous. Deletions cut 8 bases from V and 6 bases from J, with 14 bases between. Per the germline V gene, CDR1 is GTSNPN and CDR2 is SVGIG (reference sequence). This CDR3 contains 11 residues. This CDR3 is CAARRSGEQYF. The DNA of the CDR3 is TGTGCCGCCAGACGTTCGGGCGAGCAGTACTTC.

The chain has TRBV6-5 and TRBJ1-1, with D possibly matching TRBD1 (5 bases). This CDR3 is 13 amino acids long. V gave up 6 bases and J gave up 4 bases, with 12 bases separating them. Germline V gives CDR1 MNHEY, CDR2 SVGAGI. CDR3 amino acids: CASRKRQFTEAFF. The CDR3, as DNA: TGTGCCAGCAGGAAACGACAGTTCACTGAAGCTTTCTTT.

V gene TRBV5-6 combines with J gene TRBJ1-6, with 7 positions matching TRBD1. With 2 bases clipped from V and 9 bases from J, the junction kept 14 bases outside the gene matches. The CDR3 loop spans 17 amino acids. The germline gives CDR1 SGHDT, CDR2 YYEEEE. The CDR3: CASSLRGLTGYGSPLHF. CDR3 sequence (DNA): TGTGCCAGCAGCTTAAGAGGCCTGACAGGGTATGGTTCACCCCTCCACTTT.

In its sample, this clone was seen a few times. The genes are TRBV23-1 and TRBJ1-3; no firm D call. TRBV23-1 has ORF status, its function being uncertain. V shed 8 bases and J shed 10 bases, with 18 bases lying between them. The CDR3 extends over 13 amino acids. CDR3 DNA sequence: TGCGCCAGCCCTCTGCCCAGGTCCCGAACCATATATTTT. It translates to CASPLPRSRTIYF.

The CDR3 bases are TGTGCCACCAGCTTTGGGACTGAGGGCCTGAACACTGAAGCTTTCTTT. It encodes CATSFGTEGLNTEAFF. V gene TRBV15 combines with J gene TRBJ1-1; D might be TRBD1 (5 bases). The V end was cut by 5 bases, the J end by 0 bases, with 16 bases between. This CDR3 has 16 amino acids. In germline, CDR1 is LNHNV, CDR2 YYDKDF (reference sequence).

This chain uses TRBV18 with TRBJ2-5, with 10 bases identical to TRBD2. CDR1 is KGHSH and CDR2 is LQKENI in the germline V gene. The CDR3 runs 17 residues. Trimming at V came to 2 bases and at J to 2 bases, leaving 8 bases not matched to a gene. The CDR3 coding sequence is TGTGCCAGCTCACCAAGGCTAGCGGGAGAGGGGCAAGAGACCCAGTACTTC. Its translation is CASSPRLAGEGQETQYF.

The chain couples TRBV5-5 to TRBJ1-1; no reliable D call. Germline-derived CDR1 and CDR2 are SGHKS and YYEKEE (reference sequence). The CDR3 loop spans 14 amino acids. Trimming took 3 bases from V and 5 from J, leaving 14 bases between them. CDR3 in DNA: TGTGCCAGCAGCTCACGGGTTGCGTGGACTGAAGCTTTCTTT. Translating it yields CASSSRVAWTEAFF.

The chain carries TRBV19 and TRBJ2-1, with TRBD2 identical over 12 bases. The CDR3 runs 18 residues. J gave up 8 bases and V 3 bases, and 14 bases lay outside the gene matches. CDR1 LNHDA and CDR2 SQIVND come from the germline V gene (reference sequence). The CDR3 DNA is TGTGCCAGTAGTATTCGGCCCTCTAGCGGGAGGGCCAAGGATGAGCAGTTCTTC. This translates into CASSIRPSSGRAKDEQFF.

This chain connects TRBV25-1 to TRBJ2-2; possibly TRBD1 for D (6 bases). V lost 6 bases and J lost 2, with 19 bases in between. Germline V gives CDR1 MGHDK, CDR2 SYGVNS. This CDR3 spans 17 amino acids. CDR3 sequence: CASSDSFRTANTGELFF. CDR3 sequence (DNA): TGTGCCAGCAGCGATTCTTTTAGGACAGCCAACACCGGGGAGCTGTTTTTT.

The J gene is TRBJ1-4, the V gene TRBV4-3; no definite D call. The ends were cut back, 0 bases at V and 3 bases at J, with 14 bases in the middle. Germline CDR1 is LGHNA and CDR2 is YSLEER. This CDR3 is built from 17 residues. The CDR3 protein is CASSQDPPERANEKLFF. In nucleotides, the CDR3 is TGCGCCAGCAGCCAAGACCCACCCGAGAGAGCTAATGAAAAACTGTTTTTT.

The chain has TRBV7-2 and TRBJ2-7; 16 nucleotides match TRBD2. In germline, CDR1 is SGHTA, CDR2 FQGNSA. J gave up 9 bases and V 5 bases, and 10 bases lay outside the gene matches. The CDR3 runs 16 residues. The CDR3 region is CASSPQGTSGRAGQYF. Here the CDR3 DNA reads TGTGCCAGCAGCCCGCAGGGGACTAGCGGGAGGGCCGGGCAGTACTTC.

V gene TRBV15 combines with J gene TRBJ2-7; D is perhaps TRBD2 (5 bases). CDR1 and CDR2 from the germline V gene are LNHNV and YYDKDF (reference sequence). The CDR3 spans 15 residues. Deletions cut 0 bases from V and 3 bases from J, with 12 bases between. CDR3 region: CATSRDLGVGYEQYF. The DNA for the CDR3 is TGTGCCACCAGCAGAGATCTGGGAGTGGGCTACGAGCAGTACTTC.

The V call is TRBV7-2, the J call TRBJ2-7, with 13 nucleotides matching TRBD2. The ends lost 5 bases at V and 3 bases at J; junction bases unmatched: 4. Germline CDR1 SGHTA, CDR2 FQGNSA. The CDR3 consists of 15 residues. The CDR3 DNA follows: TGTGCCAGCAGCGAAACTAGCGGGGGGGTCTACGAGCAGTACTTC. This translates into CASSETSGGVYEQYF.

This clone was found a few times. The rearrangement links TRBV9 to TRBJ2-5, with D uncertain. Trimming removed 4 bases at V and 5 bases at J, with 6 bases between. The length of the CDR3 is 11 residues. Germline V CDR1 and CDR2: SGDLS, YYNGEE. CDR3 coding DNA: TGTGCCAGCAGCAAGAGCGAGACCCAGTACTTC. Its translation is CASSKSETQYF. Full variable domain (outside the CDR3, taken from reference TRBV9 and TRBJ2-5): DSGVTQTPKHLITATGQRVTLRCSPRSGDLSVYWYQQSLDQGLQFLIQYYNGEERAKGNILERFSAQQFPDLHSELNLSSLELGDSALYFCASSKSETQYFGPGTRLLVL.

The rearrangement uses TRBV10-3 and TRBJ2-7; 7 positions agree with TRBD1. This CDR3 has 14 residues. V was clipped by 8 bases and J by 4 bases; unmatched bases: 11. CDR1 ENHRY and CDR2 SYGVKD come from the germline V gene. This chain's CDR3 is CAIADARTGYEQYF. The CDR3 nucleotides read TGTGCCATCGCCGATGCCCGGACAGGTTACGAGCAGTACTTC.

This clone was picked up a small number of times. The CDR3 sequence: CASSSGTTVGEAFF. In nucleotides, the CDR3 is TGTGCCAGCAGTTCAGGGACAACGGTTGGGGAAGCTTTCTTT. The rearrangement links TRBV6-6 to TRBJ1-1; D is possibly TRBD1 (6 bases). The ends were cut back, 4 bases at V and 8 bases at J, with 17 bases in the middle. Per germline, CDR1 MNHNY and CDR2 SVGAGI (reference sequence). The CDR3 length is 14 residues.

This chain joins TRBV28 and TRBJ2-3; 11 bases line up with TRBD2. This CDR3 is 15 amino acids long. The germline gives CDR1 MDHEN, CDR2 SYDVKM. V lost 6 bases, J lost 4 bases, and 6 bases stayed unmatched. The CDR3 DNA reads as TGTGCCAGCAGAGAACTAGCGGGAGTCTCAGATACGCAGTATTTT. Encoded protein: CASRELAGVSDTQYF.

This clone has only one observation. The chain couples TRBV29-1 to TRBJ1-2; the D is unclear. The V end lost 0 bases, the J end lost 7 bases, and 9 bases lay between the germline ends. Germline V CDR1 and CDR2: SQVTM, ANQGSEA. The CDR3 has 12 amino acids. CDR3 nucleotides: TGCAGCGTTGAAGAAAGTGGGAGTGGCTACACCTTC. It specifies CSVEESGSGYTF.

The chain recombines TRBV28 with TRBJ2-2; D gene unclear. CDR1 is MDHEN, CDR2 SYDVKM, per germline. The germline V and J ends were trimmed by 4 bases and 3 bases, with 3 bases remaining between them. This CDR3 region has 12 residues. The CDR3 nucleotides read TGTGCCAGCAGTTCTTACACCGGGGAGCTGTTTTTT. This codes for CASSSYTGELFF.

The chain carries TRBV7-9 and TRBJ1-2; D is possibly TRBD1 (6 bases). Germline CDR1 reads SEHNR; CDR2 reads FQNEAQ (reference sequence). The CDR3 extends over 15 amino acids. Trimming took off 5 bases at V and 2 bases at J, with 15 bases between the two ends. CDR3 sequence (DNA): TGTGCCAGCAGCCAACAACAGGGAGCGAACTATGGCTACACCTTC. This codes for CASSQQQGANYGYTF.

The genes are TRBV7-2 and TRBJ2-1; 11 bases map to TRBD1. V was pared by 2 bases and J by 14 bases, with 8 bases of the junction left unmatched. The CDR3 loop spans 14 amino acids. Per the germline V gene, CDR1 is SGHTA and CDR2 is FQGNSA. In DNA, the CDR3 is TGTGCCAGCAGCTTATTGGGGACAGGGGGTACAGAGTTCTTC. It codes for CASSLLGTGGTEFF.

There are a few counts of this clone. The CDR3 DNA follows: TGCGCCAGCAGCGTCGCGGGGGTCGGGAATTCACCCCTCCACTTT. Translating gives CASSVAGVGNSPLHF. The chain joins TRBV5-1 to TRBJ1-6; maybe TRBD1 (5 bases). This CDR3 spans 15 amino acids. Per the germline V gene, CDR1 is SGHRS and CDR2 is YFSETQ. V shed 4 bases and J shed 7 bases, with 15 bases lying between them.

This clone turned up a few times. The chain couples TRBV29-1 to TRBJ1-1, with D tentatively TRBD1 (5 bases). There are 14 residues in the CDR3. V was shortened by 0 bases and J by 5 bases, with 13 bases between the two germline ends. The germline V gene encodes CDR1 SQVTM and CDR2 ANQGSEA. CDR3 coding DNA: TGCAGCGTTGAAGAGGGCGGGGGTTGGACTGAAGCTTTCTTT. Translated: CSVEEGGGWTEAFF.

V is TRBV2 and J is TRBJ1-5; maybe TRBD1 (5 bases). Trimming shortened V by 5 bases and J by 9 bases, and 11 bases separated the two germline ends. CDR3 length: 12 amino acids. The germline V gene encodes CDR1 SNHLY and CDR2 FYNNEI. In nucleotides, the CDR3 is TGTGCCAGCAGTTGGGGGGAGGGGCCCCAGCATTTT. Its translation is CASSWGEGPQHF.

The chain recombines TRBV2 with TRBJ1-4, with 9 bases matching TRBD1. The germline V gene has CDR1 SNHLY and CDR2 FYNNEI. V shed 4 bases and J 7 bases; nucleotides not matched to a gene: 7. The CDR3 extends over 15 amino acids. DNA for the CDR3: TGTGCCAGCAGTGGTACAGGGGGCGAAGGTGAAAAACTGTTTTTT. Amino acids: CASSGTGGEGEKLFF.

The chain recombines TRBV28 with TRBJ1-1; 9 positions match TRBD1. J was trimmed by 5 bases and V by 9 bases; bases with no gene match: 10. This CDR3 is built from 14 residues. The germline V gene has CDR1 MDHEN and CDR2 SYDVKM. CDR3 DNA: TGTGCCAGTAAGACAGGGGGGGCTAGGACTGAAGCTTTCTTT. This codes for CASKTGGARTEAFF.

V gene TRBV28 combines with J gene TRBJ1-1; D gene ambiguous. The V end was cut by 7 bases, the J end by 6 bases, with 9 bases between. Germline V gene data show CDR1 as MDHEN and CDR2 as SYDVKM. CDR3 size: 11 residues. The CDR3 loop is CASTRIAEAFF. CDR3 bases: TGTGCCAGCACCAGGATCGCTGAAGCTTTCTTT.

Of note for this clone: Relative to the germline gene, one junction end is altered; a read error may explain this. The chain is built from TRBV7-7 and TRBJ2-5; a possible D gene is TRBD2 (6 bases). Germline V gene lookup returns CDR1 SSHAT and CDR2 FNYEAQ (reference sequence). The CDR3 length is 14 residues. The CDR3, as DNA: TGTGCTAGCAGTCGCAGACTAGGACAAGAGACCCAGTACTTC. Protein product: CASSRRLGQETQYF.

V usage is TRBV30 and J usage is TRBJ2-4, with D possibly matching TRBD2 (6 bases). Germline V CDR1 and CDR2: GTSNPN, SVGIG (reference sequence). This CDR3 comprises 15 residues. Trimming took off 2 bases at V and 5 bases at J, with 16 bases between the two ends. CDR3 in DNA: TGTGCCTGGAGTCCTAGCGTGGCGTGGGAAAACATTCAGTACTTC. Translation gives CAWSPSVAWENIQYF.

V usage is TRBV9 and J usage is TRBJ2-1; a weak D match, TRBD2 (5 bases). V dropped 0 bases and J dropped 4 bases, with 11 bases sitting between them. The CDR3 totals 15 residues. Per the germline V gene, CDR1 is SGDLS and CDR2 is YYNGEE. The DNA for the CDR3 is TGTGCCAGCAGCGTAGGTGTCGGGAATTACAATGAGCAGTTCTTC. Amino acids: CASSVGVGNYNEQFF.